One sample yielded the 21 T cell receptor beta chains listed below, sequenced in a study of T cell responses to AZD1222 COVID-19 vaccine. Only in-frame clones appear in the TCRdb table, and some are missing; sequencing was by immunoSEQ multiplex PCR. The sample includes about 120,000 clones, approximately 92% seen only once; the top ten take 13% to 15%. The sample was peripheral blood, taken on day 0 of AZD1222 vaccination. The origin of the receptors is an adult in good health.

The rearrangement uses TRBV6-6 and TRBJ2-4; D perhaps matches TRBD1 (6 bases). The CDR3 contains 13 residues. Trimming pared 7 bases from V and 5 bases from J, leaving 12 bases between. Germline V gives CDR1 MNHNY, CDR2 SVGAGI (reference sequence). CDR3 protein: CASKPSGENIQYF. The CDR3 DNA reads TGTGCCAGCAAACCCTCAGGGGAAAACATTCAGTACTTC.

The rearrangement uses TRBV4-1 and TRBJ1-1; tentatively, D is TRBD1 (5 bases). Trimming shortened V by 4 bases and J by 6 bases, and 6 bases separated the two germline ends. CDR3 length: 11 amino acids. Germline V gives CDR1 MGHRA, CDR2 YSYEKL. The DNA of the CDR3 is TGCGCCAGCAGCCGGGGCGCTGAAGCTTTCTTT. This translates into CASSRGAEAFF.

This chain connects TRBV6-1 to TRBJ2-1; 7 bases line up with TRBD2. CDR3 length: 20 amino acids. Germline V CDR1 and CDR2: MNHNS, SASEGT. V lost 1 base and J lost 3; bases outside the gene matches: 18. DNA of the CDR3: TGTGCCAGCAGTGAAGGTTGGGGGGGTCAGGGTAATTGGGGCTACAATGAGCAGTTCTTC. Translated: CASSEGWGGQGNWGYNEQFF.

The chain links TRBV18 to TRBJ2-7; D might be TRBD2 (6 bases). The CDR3 loop spans 15 amino acids. V was pared by 0 bases and J by 4 bases, with 13 bases between. Germline V gene data show CDR1 as KGHSH and CDR2 as LQKENI. CDR3 DNA: TGTGCCAGCTCACCACCTGGAGGGGATATTTACGAGCAGTACTTC. As protein: CASSPPGGDIYEQYF.

The gene calls are TRBV28 and TRBJ2-5, with 7 bases identical to TRBD1. Trimming removed 5 bases from V and 5 bases from J; junction bases left unmatched: 8. The germline V gene encodes CDR1 MDHEN and CDR2 SYDVKM. CDR3 length: 14 residues. The CDR3 DNA sequence: TGTGCCAGCAGTCCACAGGGGATTGGCGAGACCCAGTACTTC. It encodes CASSPQGIGETQYF.

Only one count was recorded for this clone. This chain joins TRBV3-1 (or the pseudogene TRBV3-2) and TRBJ2-1; the D gene is possibly TRBD2 (6 bases). This CDR3 is built from 15 residues. Trimming shortened V by 5 bases and J by 4 bases, and 15 bases separated the two germline ends. Germline CDR1 reads LGHDT; CDR2 reads YNNKEL (reference sequence). CDR3 bases: TGTGCCAGCAGCTCGGGACCCGGGGGTTACAATGAGCAGTTCTTC. Translation: CASSSGPGGYNEQFF.

The chain couples TRBV4-1 to TRBJ1-1; D is possibly TRBD1 (6 bases). CDR3 size: 13 residues. Trimming took off 0 bases at V and 11 bases at J, with 13 bases between the two ends. Germline assignment: CDR1 MGHRA and CDR2 YSYEKL. The CDR3, as DNA: TGCGCCAGCAGCCAAGAGGGGGGGGCTGGGGCTTTCTTT. Translation gives CASSQEGGAGAFF.

The chain employs TRBV28 and TRBJ1-4; 8 nucleotides match TRBD1. CDR3 length: 14 residues. The V gene end was trimmed by 3 bases and the J gene end by 6 bases; junction bases not matched to a gene: 3. Germline values: CDR1 MDHEN, CDR2 SYDVKM. CDR3 sequence (DNA): TGTGCCAGCAGTTTCGGACAGGGCCATGAAAAACTGTTTTTT. Residues: CASSFGQGHEKLFF.

V is TRBV28 and J is TRBJ1-5, with a possible D match to TRBD1 (5 bases). The V gene lost 6 bases and the J gene lost 6 bases, with 18 bases spanning the gap. From germline, CDR1 is MDHEN and CDR2 SYDVKM. The CDR3 runs to 15 residues. This CDR3 reads CASSGGGGVFQPQHF. The CDR3 nucleotides read TGTGCCAGCAGCGGCGGGGGGGGAGTCTTTCAGCCCCAGCATTTT.

The CDR3 DNA follows: TGCGCCAGCAGCCATACGAGAGGAGCGAGCTCCTACAATGAGCAGTTCTTC. It yields the protein CASSHTRGASSYNEQFF. This sequence joins TRBV4-1 and TRBJ2-1; no firm D call. The CDR3 has 17 amino acids. The germline V gene encodes CDR1 MGHRA and CDR2 YSYEKL. V lost 3 bases, J lost 0 bases, and 15 bases lay in between.

The gene calls are TRBV27 and TRBJ1-2; TRBD1 aligns across 9 bases. The CDR3 sequence is 14 residues long. Germline V gene data show CDR1 as MNHEY and CDR2 as SMNVEV (reference sequence). V was pared by 2 bases and J by 10 bases, with 8 bases of the junction left unmatched. This CDR3 reads CASSLGQGPSYYTF. CDR3 sequence (DNA): TGTGCCAGCAGTTTAGGACAGGGGCCGAGTTACTACACCTTC.

The genes are TRBV7-9 and TRBJ2-1; D assignment may be TRBD1 or TRBD2 (5 bases each). The germline V gene encodes CDR1 SEHNR and CDR2 FQNEAQ (reference sequence). V lost 3 bases, J lost 8 bases, and 11 bases lay in between. The CDR3 contains 13 residues. The CDR3 loop reads CASSLGRDDEQFF. The CDR3 DNA reads as TGTGCCAGCAGCTTGGGCAGGGACGATGAGCAGTTCTTC.

J is TRBJ2-7 and V is TRBV28; possible D gene TRBD2, 6 bases. V shed 7 bases and J shed 1 base, with 11 bases lying between them. This CDR3 spans 13 amino acids. The germline V gene has CDR1 MDHEN and CDR2 SYDVKM. CDR3 bases: TGTGCCAGCACGGCGGGGCCATCCTACGAGCAGTACTTC. It specifies CASTAGPSYEQYF.

The genes are TRBV3-1 (or the pseudogene TRBV3-2) and TRBJ1-2, with D hard to call. The length of the CDR3 is 15 residues. V was trimmed by 2 bases and J by 2 bases, leaving 12 bases between them. Germline V lookup: CDR1 LGHDT, CDR2 YNNKEL (reference sequence). CDR3 nucleotide sequence: TGTGCCAGCAGCCAAATCCCAGAACAAAACTATGGCTACACCTTC. It translates to CASSQIPEQNYGYTF.

This chain joins TRBV11-2 and TRBJ1-6; D is uncertain. The V end lost 5 bases, the J end lost 14 bases, and 16 bases lay between the germline ends. CDR3 length: 13 amino acids. CDR1 SGHAT and CDR2 FQNNGV come from the germline V gene. CDR3 in DNA: TGTGCCAGCAGCGAACTGTCCCTGCTGGCCCTCCACTTT. It yields the protein CASSELSLLALHF.

This clone was observed a handful of times. This chain joins TRBV7-9 and TRBJ1-1, with a tentative D call TRBD1 (5 bases). This CDR3 has 12 amino acids. Germline V gene sequence: CDR1 SEHNR, CDR2 FQNEAQ (reference sequence). V shed 7 bases and J shed 11 bases, with 17 bases lying between them. The CDR3 sequence: CASIKWGLGAFF. The CDR3 bases are TGTGCCAGCATCAAGTGGGGCCTGGGCGCTTTCTTT.

This clone was detected only once. This chain uses TRBV11-3 with TRBJ2-3; TRBD2 matches at 7 bases. The CDR3 sequence is 18 residues long. The V segment lost 8 bases and the J segment 0 bases; nucleotides outside the gene matches: 17. The germline V gene encodes CDR1 SGHNT and CDR2 YENEEA. In DNA, the CDR3 is TGTGCCAGCTCCCCCCGAGGGATGAGCGGGACGAGCACAGATACGCAGTATTTT. This gives the protein CASSPRGMSGTSTDTQYF.

J is TRBJ1-2 and V is TRBV11-2; TRBD1 might be the D (6 bases). There are 12 residues in the CDR3. CDR1 is SGHAT and CDR2 is FQNNGV in the germline V gene. V shed 3 bases and J shed 7 bases, with 9 bases lying between them. The chain's CDR3 is CASSFLGGGYTF. CDR3 sequence (DNA): TGTGCCAGCAGCTTTTTAGGGGGTGGCTACACCTTC.

This chain uses TRBV6-2 or TRBV6-3 with TRBJ2-1, with 9 bases identical to TRBD1. This CDR3 has 15 residues. Germline CDR1 MNHEY, CDR2 SVGEGT. V shed 5 bases, J shed 9 bases, and the junction held 11 bases outside the gene matches. The CDR3 loop reads CASSRPRTGDGEQFF. The CDR3 DNA reads TGTGCCAGCAGTCGACCTCGGACAGGGGACGGTGAGCAGTTCTTC.

This sequence joins TRBV7-8 and TRBJ2-7, with a possible D match to TRBD2 (6 bases). From germline, CDR1 is SGHVS and CDR2 FQNEAQ. The CDR3 covers 13 residues. V lost 4 bases to trimming and J lost 4 bases, with 11 bases between them. The CDR3 sequence: CASSSMGGYEQYF. As DNA, the CDR3 is TGTGCCAGCAGCTCCATGGGGGGTTACGAGCAGTACTTC.

The V call is TRBV20-1, the J call TRBJ1-3; no definite D call. Germline CDR1 and CDR2: DFQATT and SNEGSKA (reference sequence). Trimming removed 5 bases at V and 5 bases at J, with 7 bases between. The CDR3 spans 11 residues. CDR3 in DNA: TGCAGTGCTGGAGCCCGAAACACCATATATTTT. As protein: CSAGARNTIYF.